Listed below are T cell receptor beta chains from one sample, sequenced in a study of T cells in Graves' hyperthyroidism and ophthalmopathy. Via MiXCR, TCRdb re-called the multiplex PCR reads, giving one row per CDR3 protein. The data hold around 300,000 distinct CDR3 sequences, with 20% to 25% observed a single time. Sequencing was done on a sample of blood. Receptors were obtained from a man aged 30 to 45 with Graves' ophthalmopathy. CDR3s include the opening cysteine and the closing phenylalanine or tryptophan. D genes are given only for firm matches. A clone size is listed for some rows: how often the clone was seen (once, few, many), or a class if it is expanded.

d_gene	v_gene	j_gene	abundance	CDR3nt	CDR3aa
-	TRBV5-1	TRBJ2-5	few	TGCGCCAGCAGCTTGGTCGCTATCCAAGAGACCCAGTACTTC	CASSLVAIQETQYF
-	TRBV6-2/TRBV6-3	TRBJ1-5	-	TGTGCCAGCAGTTACGGGCAGACTAGCAATCAGCCCCAGCATTTT	CASSYGQTSNQPQHF
-	TRBV7-9	TRBJ2-7	-	TGTGCCAGCAGTTGGGGCGTAGCGAACGAGCAGTACTTC	CASSWGVANEQYF
TRBD1	TRBV20-1	TRBJ2-2	few	TGCAGTGCTAGAGACCTTGGGACAGGCACCCTGAACACCGGGGAGCTGTTTTTT	CSARDLGTGTLNTGELFF
TRBD2	TRBV20-1	TRBJ2-7	-	TGCAGTGCCATGGAGCGGGGTTACGAGCAGTACTTC	CSAMERGYEQYF
-	TRBV11-3	TRBJ1-1	-	TGTGCCAGCAGCTTAGATCCAGCGCCGAACACTGAAGCTTTCTTT	CASSLDPAPNTEAFF
-	TRBV11-3	TRBJ2-7	many	TGTGCCAGCAGCTCGGCCTCCTCCTACGAGCAGTACTTC	CASSSASSYEQYF
-	TRBV28	TRBJ2-7	many	TGTGCCAGCAGTATTCCAGGGACGGACTACGAGCAGTACTTC	CASSIPGTDYEQYF
-	TRBV19	TRBJ2-3	-	TGTGCCAGTAGTAGCGCGGGGACGGGTACGCAGTATTTT	CASSSAGTGTQYF
TRBD2	TRBV27	TRBJ2-4	-	TGTGCCAGCAGTTTTACGGGAGGGAGGCTTCAGTACTTC	CASSFTGGRLQYF
TRBD2	TRBV3-1	TRBJ2-7	many	TGTGCCAGCAGCCACTGGACTAGCGGAGGTTCCTACGAGCAGTACTTC	CASSHWTSGGSYEQYF
TRBD1	TRBV6-1	TRBJ2-7	-	TGTGCCAGCAGTTTTACCCCGGGTACAGGGGAGCGGTACGAGCAGTACTTC	CASSFTPGTGERYEQYF
TRBD2	TRBV6-2/TRBV6-3	TRBJ2-2	few	TGTGCCAGCAGTTATGGGCCTAGCGGGAGGGTAGGCGGGGAGCTGTTTTTT	CASSYGPSGRVGGELFF
TRBD1	TRBV5-1	TRBJ2-7	few	TGCGCCAGCAGCGCCAAAGGACAGGGTCCGGCCGAGCAGTACTTC	CASSAKGQGPAEQYF
-	TRBV24-1	TRBJ2-1	-	TGTGCCACCAGTGATTCTACCAAGGACGCACCCAATTCCTACAATGAGCAGTTCTTC	CATSDSTKDAPNSYNEQFF
TRBD1	TRBV5-1	TRBJ2-1	few	TGCGCCAGTACCCACCGGGACAGGGGGCACAATGAGCAGTTCTTC	CASTHRDRGHNEQFF
-	TRBV30	TRBJ1-5	-	TGTGCCTGGAGTGCGGAACATTCCAATCAGCCCCAGCATTTT	CAWSAEHSNQPQHF
-	TRBV24-1	TRBJ1-5	many	TGTGCCACCGCAGGGGTTAATCAGCCCCAGCATTTT	CATAGVNQPQHF
-	TRBV28	TRBJ2-6	-	TGTGCCAGCACCAGAGACTCTGGGGCCAACGTCCTGACTTTC	CASTRDSGANVLTF
TRBD1	TRBV28	TRBJ2-3	-	TGTGCCAGCAGTCCTCTAACCCCACGGACAGGGTCCGATACGCAGTATTTT	CASSPLTPRTGSDTQYF
-	TRBV20-1	TRBJ2-2	-	TGCAGTGCTCGTCCACCGGGACACCAGAACACCGGGGAGCTGTTTTTT	CSARPPGHQNTGELFF
-	TRBV11-3	TRBJ1-1	many	TGTGCCAGCAGCTTAGGGCTGGCGGGATCGAACACTGAAGCTTTCTTT	CASSLGLAGSNTEAFF
-	TRBV12-5	TRBJ1-4	few	TGTGCTAGTGGTCACTACGGGACGCCTGATGAAAAACTGTTTTTT	CASGHYGTPDEKLFF